This paragraph covers one T cell receptor (beta chain) sequence. In the authors' workflow: How many nucleated cells were present was estimated from reference gene primer amplification. The repertoire was sequenced with immunoSEQ multiplex PCR; TCRdb's copy has only in-frame clones and lacks some. From that table come the V and J calls and clone size; the DNA was used to work out D and trimming. This sample yields more than 200,000 clones, of which around nine tenths are seen a single time; less than 3.5% belongs to the top ten. This sample was taken from a study of blood T cell repertoires in COVID-19. Whole-study context: COVID-19 samples from acute and convalescent phases originated in the United States, Italy and Spain. Nucleic acid was either cDNA or gDNA, and it came from T cells, B-cell-depleted T cells, or PBMCs.

The germline V gene has CDR1 DFQATT and CDR2 SNEGSKA (reference sequence). Trimming left V 3 bases short and J 0 bases short, with 14 bases between. CDR3 size: 15 residues. The receptor was derived from a woman aged 55-69 years with acute or convalescent COVID-19. Sequencing input: peripheral blood. The gene calls are TRBV20-1 and TRBJ1-1, with D perhaps TRBD1 (5 bases). This chain's CDR3 is CSASRDGGMNTEAFF. CDR3 nucleotides: TGCAGTGCTAGTAGGGACGGGGGGATGAACACTGAAGCTTTCTTT.